This TCR beta chain was found in a study of CXCR3-negative and CXCR3-positive naive CD8 T cells. General study results and limits: CXCR3 levels fell partly with cryopreservation; most assays relied on fresh PBMCs. Naive subsets displayed similar surface CD5, and TCR strength was inferred from TRB CDR3 properties. More hydrophobic TRB CDR3s were found in CXCR3-positive naive cells than in CXCR3-negative naive cells.

This CDR3 comprises 14 residues. Germline CDR1 is SEHNR and CDR2 is FQNEAQ (reference sequence). CD45RO-CCR7+CD27+CD95- was the phenotype of naive CD8+ T cells. 5' RACE that incorporated UMI labels was used to prepare the TRB cDNA libraries. TCRdb re-called the 5' RACE reads; one entry per CDR3 protein, DNA not given. Reported are 150,000 to 170,000 distinct CDR3 sequences; the ten largest clones contain just under 0.5%. Regarding this clonotype: Antigen specificity is unknown.

This receptor was identified in a human donor in good health. Some clones in this sample may be carry-over from other donors' samples. Specimen: naive CXCR3+ CD8+ T cells from blood. The sample's subset: CD45RO-CCR7+CD27+CD95- naive CD8+ T cells expressing CXCR3 (TNR3+). The rearrangement links TRBV7-9 to TRBJ1-1. CDR3 sequence reads: CASSLEGLRSEAFF.